Listed here is a single T cell receptor beta chain. Here immunoSEQ multiplex PCR was the method, and the copy in TCRdb shows in-frame clones only, minus some. The sample yields around 100,000 clones, approximately 70% seen once. This sample was included in a study of shared clonotypes between healthy human individuals. The clonotype originates from a young woman in good health. Material for sequencing was memory CD8+ T cells sorted from blood. Subset given: CD45RO+ cells pooled with CCR7-negative TemRA cells.

The CDR3 loop reads CASGALYNEQFF. CDR3 sequence (DNA): TGTGCCAGCGGAGCCCTCTACAATGAGCAGTTCTTC. V usage is TRBV6-6 and J usage is TRBJ2-1; D not resolved. This CDR3 is 12 amino acids long. CDR1 and CDR2 (germline): MNHNY, SVGAGI (reference sequence). Trimming removed 8 bases at V and 3 bases at J, with 8 bases between.